This T cell receptor (beta chain) originates from a study of T-cell reconstitution after alpha-beta-depleted transplantation in children. Only a few counts were recorded for this clonotype. Antigen unknown. Overall study findings and caveats: Several hundred rapidly expanded clones from non-depleted graft cells reportedly supplied alpha-beta T cells about two months post-transplant. Some patients' high day-60 TCRbeta diversity was traced to surviving recipient T cells and thymic progenitors. Newly produced T cells mostly provided counts and TCRbeta diversity after one year, as hyperexpanded clones declined.

Construction of the TCRbeta library involved unique molecular identifiers. TCRdb fed the PCR reads into MiXCR, producing one record per CDR3 protein. The table shows fewer than 550,000 distinct CDR3 sequences, with 10% to 12% occurring only once. Unmatched junction bases numbered 20, after V lost 1 base and J lost 1 base. In germline, CDR1 is LNHDA, CDR2 SQIVND (reference sequence). The length of the CDR3 is 21 residues. The sequence was collected from a female patient aged 2 to 10 who had a stem cell transplant for aplastic anemia, so the T cells may come from the graft donor. This rearrangement joins TRBV19 to TRBJ1-1; 8 positions agree with TRBD1. The sequencing here drew on PBMCs, mostly from graft donor cells, taken 180 days after TCRalphabeta/CD19-depleted stem cell transplant. The CDR3 sequence is CASSIGPLRTGRLGSNTEAFF. The CDR3 DNA is TGTGCCAGTAGTATAGGGCCCTTACGGACAGGGCGATTGGGTTCGAACACTGAAGCTTTCTTT.